Detailed here is one TCR beta chain. Antigen unknown. Produced via immunoSEQ multiplex PCR; TCRdb's table is partial and in-frame only. This table holds 25,000 to 30,000 clones, 75% to 85% found once. V lost 3 bases and J 8 bases, leaving 17 bases between the germline ends. This CDR3 region has 15 residues. From germline, CDR1 is SGHKS and CDR2 YYEKEE (reference sequence). The sample is drawn from a study of T cells in localized non-small cell lung cancer. Overall study findings and caveats: It remains possible that heterogeneity exists, since only one tumor region was sequenced. A median approximately 60 of the top 100 tumor clones appeared in adjacent lung. Uninvolved adjacent lung showed peak T cell clonality, exceeding tumor. Elevated blood T cell density was associated with longer overall survival.

The receptor was derived from a woman aged 35 to 70 with stage I lung adenocarcinoma. The sample consisted of peripheral blood, taken before any cancer treatment. The J gene is TRBJ1-4, the V gene TRBV5-5; D is uncertain. The DNA of the CDR3 is TGTGCCAGCAGCTGGGAATCGGCCCCGGGGGAAAAACTGTTTTTT. As protein: CASSWESAPGEKLFF.